This T cell receptor (beta chain) stems from a study of T-cell reconstitution after alpha-beta-depleted transplantation in children (dated by TCRdb to about 2016). A note on the overall study: T-cell immune reconstitution after TCRalphabeta/CD19-depleted allogeneic hematopoietic cell transplantation in children was quantitatively tracked in the study by means of TCR repertoire profiling.

Library preparation used PCR. TCRdb lists the instrument as Illumina HiSeq 2500. To normalize quantification of the TCRbeta repertoire, the TCR libraries were built with molecular barcoding that relied on unique molecular identifiers. TCRdb reworked the public reads: Q25 trimming with fastp, MiXCR clone assembly, productive beta chains retained. Each CDR3 protein appears once, grouped with its most common genes and DNA. This sample is represented by approximately 520,000 distinct CDR3 sequences; roughly 10% of them were singletons. Of the sample, 13% to 15% falls within the top ten clones. The treatment or condition label for this specimen denotes: allogeneic hematopoietic cell transplantation with graft depleted of TCRalphabeta T cells and CD19 B cells. Transplant recipients were children who received TCRalphabeta/CD19-depleted allogeneic hematopoietic cell grafts. This clonotype was picked up a small number of times. Its antigen is not yet known. No much larger clone is present one base from it, and per-base qualities are unavailable.

Including cysteine and phenylalanine, the CDR3 has 12 amino acids. The only DNA kept is the CDR3, 36 bases in frame from the first base. Trimming removed 3 bases from V and 4 bases from J, leaving 4 bases between the germline ends. Sequences DFQATT (CDR1) and SNEGSKA (CDR2) are obtained from the germline V gene (reference sequence). Overall study results and their limits: The apparently early recovery of alphabetaT-cell counts about two months after transplant reportedly depended on only several hundred rapidly expanded clones that came from non-depleted graft cells. In some patients, high TCRbeta diversity at day 60 was attributed to recipient T cells and intrathymic progenitors that had survived conditioning. The frequencies of hyperexpanded clones fell over the following months, and after one year, T-cell counts and TCRbeta diversity were mostly attributed to newly produced T cells.

The chain uses TRBV20-1 and TRBJ2-6; the D gene identity is not certain. This sequence was found in a female patient between 2 and 15 years old who had a stem cell transplant for aplastic anemia, so the T cells may come from the graft donor. The material sequenced was PBMCs, mostly from graft donor cells, taken 180 days after TCRalphabeta/CD19-depleted stem cell transplant. The CDR3 sequence is CSASPGANVLTF. DNA sequence: TGCAGTGCTAGCCCCGGGGCCAACGTCCTGACTTTC.